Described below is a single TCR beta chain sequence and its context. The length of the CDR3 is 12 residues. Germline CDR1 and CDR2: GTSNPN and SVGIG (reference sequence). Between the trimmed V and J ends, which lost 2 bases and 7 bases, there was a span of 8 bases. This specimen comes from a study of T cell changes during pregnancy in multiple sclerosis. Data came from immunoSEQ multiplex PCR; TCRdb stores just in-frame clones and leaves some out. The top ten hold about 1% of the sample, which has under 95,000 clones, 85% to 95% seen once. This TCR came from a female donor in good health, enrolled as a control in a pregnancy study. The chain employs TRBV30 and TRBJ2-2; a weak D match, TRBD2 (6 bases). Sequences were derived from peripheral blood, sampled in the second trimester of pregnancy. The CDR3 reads CAWSWGDGELFF. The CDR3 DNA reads TGTGCCTGGAGTTGGGGGGACGGGGAGCTGTTTTTT.